This TCR beta chain was profiled in a study of T cells in Graves' hyperthyroidism and ophthalmopathy (dated by TCRdb to the late 2010s). With respect to the entire study: TCR V-J signatures able to tell the groups apart were searched for in a discovery cohort of approximately 95 patients, of whom more than 40 had Graves' ophthalmopathy and 57 had stable Graves' hyperthyroidism. The roughly 94 discovery patients were randomly divided into training and test sets at a 7:3 ratio. An independent validation cohort of under 20 hyperthyroidism patients and approximately 16 patients who later progressed to ophthalmopathy tested prospective prediction of ophthalmopathy. The paper reports TCR Vbeta CDR3 sequencing of about 140 peripheral blood samples: around 45 ophthalmopathy, over 70 hyperthyroidism and approximately 17 progressor patients. The study also compared thyroid tissue and blood T-cell repertoires from about six Graves' hyperthyroidism patients. Once sampling was done, hyperthyroidism patients were given methimazole at a starting dose of 30 mg daily, whereas ophthalmopathy patients were given high-dose intravenous methylprednisolone.

The TCR beta CDR3 regions were amplified from RNA transcripts. A first-round RT-PCR of the TCR CDR3 used the HTBI primer set with the Qiagen OneStep RT-PCR kit. Libraries were constructed in a second round of multiplex PCR, after which size selection and purification were carried out. The libraries were sequenced on an Illumina HiSeq2000 using paired-end 100 bp reads. In the source study's methods: SOAPnuke was used to process the raw data, removing reads that contained adapters or uncalled bases, had a mean Phred below 15, or lacked an exact match to the constant primer or identifier. COPE v1.2.5 was used to merge high-quality paired reads, and clonotypes were defined as unique nucleotide sequences. Clonotypes were aligned to IMGT TRBV, TRBD and TRBJ reference segments using MiTCR v1.1. The analysis was restricted to V-J combinations with a frequency above 0.0001, which together covered 99% to 99.2% of the repertoires. A TCS score was defined as the ratio of F50 (clonal expansion) to E x V (chaos), with BLOSUM62-based TCRdist applied between CDR3 peptides within each V-J. Welch's t-statistics and random forest reduced roughly 540 V-J features to 13, which were used in a naive Bayes classifier (R e1071). The similarity between thyroid and blood repertoires was quantified using the Morisita-Horn index. Starting from the raw public reads, TCRdb applied fastp trimming at Q25, assembled clones with MiXCR and retained in-frame beta chains. Merged by CDR3 protein, the rows form single entries marked with the most common genes and DNA. TCRdb assigned the V and J calls; the authors' analysis was not used. The sample includes roughly 500,000 distinct CDR3 sequences, with around 43% observed a single time. About two fifths of the sample lies in the top ten.

With respect to this clonotype: The antigen it recognizes is unknown. No qualities accompany the bases; no much larger clone lies one base away.

Exclusion was applied to patients with uncontrolled infections, other autoimmune diseases, pregnancy or lactation. Clinical symptoms, serum thyroxine and TRAb, thyroid ultrasound, and orbital computed tomography formed the basis for the diagnoses. Total RNA was extracted using Trizol reagent, and RNA quality was assessed on an Agilent 2100 Bioanalyzer. Overall study results and their limits: No statistical method was used to fix the sample size in advance, and group allocation was not hidden from the investigators. In validation, the model predicted progression to ophthalmopathy a median of 6.5 months before onset, with approximately 68% sensitivity and 72.22% specificity. A 13 V-J signature model separated ophthalmopathy from stable hyperthyroidism, with around 91% sensitivity and roughly 84% specificity in cross-validation and 80%/75% in testing. Most expanded thyroid clonotypes (frequency above 0.001) were also detected in blood, a finding suggesting that blood repertoires may reflect thyroid immune responses.

Trimmed from V: 3 bases; trimmed from J: 8 bases; junction bases lacking a gene match: 13. Inclusive of the bounding cysteine and phenylalanine, the CDR3 is 16 residues long. Solely the CDR3 DNA is kept, with 48 bases framed from the first base. CDR1 and CDR2, looked up from the germline V gene (reference sequence), are DFQATT and SNEGSKA. This clonotype originated in an adult woman with Graves' disease, either hyperthyroidism or ophthalmopathy (not recorded which). The V and J genes are TRBV20-1 and TRBJ1-4, with TRBD1 matching 9 junction bases. The sequenced sample consisted of peripheral blood or thyroid tissue (not recorded which). The DNA sequence is given as TGCAGTGCTAGTCTCCCCCCGGGACAGGGACGCGAAAAACTGTTTTTT. This sequence encodes CSASLPPGQGREKLFF.